This entry lists 23 T cell receptor beta chains sequenced from one sample in a study of blood T cells in healthy people across ages. Through a sample-barcoded 5' primer and a J-beta primer mix, a second PCR was run for roughly 6 to 12 cycles. One entry per CDR3 protein, called by TCRdb with MiXCR from the 5' RACE reads. Among fewer than 800,000 distinct CDR3 sequences listed, about half were seen once. Sequencing was performed on blood. Every receptor here comes from a woman aged 60 to 75 in good health.

The V call is TRBV27, the J call TRBJ2-7; 9 bases are a match to TRBD1. After removal of 2 bases from V and 5 bases from J, the junction contained 4 bases not matched to a gene. The CDR3 totals 14 residues. Germline values: CDR1 MNHEY, CDR2 SMNVEV (reference sequence). This chain's CDR3 is CASSLGTGYHEQYF. The CDR3 DNA reads TGTGCCAGCAGTTTAGGGACAGGGTACCACGAGCAGTACTTC.

This clonotype was seen many times. This chain joins TRBV28 and TRBJ2-7; possible D gene TRBD1, 6 bases. The CDR3 has 15 amino acids. Looked up from germline, CDR1 is MDHEN and CDR2 is SYDVKM. Trimming removed 6 bases from V and 0 bases from J, with 15 bases in between. Here the CDR3 DNA reads TGTGCCAGCAGGACCCCCATGGACAGCTCCTACGAGCAGTACTTC. This encodes CASRTPMDSSYEQYF.

V gene TRBV7-2 combines with J gene TRBJ2-7, with D possibly being TRBD1 (5 bases). This CDR3 is 15 amino acids long. CDR1 and CDR2 from the germline V gene are SGHTA and FQGNSA. Trimming shortened V by 2 bases and J by 0 bases, and 11 bases separated the two germline ends. DNA of the CDR3: TGTGCCAGCAGCTTAAACAGGTTCGGCTCCTACGAGCAGTACTTC. Its translation: CASSLNRFGSYEQYF.

The chain has TRBV7-2 and TRBJ2-1; the D call may be TRBD1 or TRBD2 (5 bases each). Germline V lookup: CDR1 SGHTA, CDR2 FQGNSA. With 5 bases removed from V and 1 base from J, the gap between germline ends came to 9 bases. There are 14 residues in the CDR3. CDR3 nucleotides: TGTGCCAGCAGCCGGGACGGATCCTACAATGAGCAGTTCTTC. Translation gives CASSRDGSYNEQFF.

This chain connects TRBV18 to TRBJ2-5; 12 bases align to TRBD2. The CDR3 consists of 19 residues. The V and J ends lost 1 base and 2 bases, in that order; junction bases with no gene match: 11. Germline CDR1 is KGHSH and CDR2 is LQKENI. CDR3 nucleotides: TGTGCCAGCTCACCACTGACTAGCGGGAGTAGGGGGCTTCAAGAGACCCAGTACTTC. Amino acid sequence: CASSPLTSGSRGLQETQYF. Full variable domain (rest looked up from reference TRBV18 and TRBJ2-5): NAGVMQNPRHLVRRRGQEARLRCSPMKGHSHVYWYRQLPEEGLKFMVYLQKENIIDESGMPKERFSAEFPKEGPSILRIQQVVRGDSAAYFCASSPLTSGSRGLQETQYFGPGTRLLVL.

This rearrangement joins TRBV27 to TRBJ2-3; maybe TRBD2 (5 bases). Trimming left V 2 bases short and J 3 bases short, with 18 bases between. CDR1 MNHEY and CDR2 SMNVEV come from the germline V gene (reference sequence). The CDR3 is 17 amino acids. The CDR3 region is CASSLLAFSKTTDTQYF. The CDR3 DNA reads as TGTGCCAGCAGTTTACTAGCATTCTCGAAAACGACAGATACGCAGTATTTT.

This clonotype showed up just a few times. The chain recombines TRBV6-5 with TRBJ2-3, with D uncertain. CDR1 is MNHEY, CDR2 SVGAGI, per germline. This CDR3 has 14 amino acids. Trimming took off 7 bases at V and 0 bases at J, with 11 bases between the two ends. The CDR3 coding sequence is TGTGCCAGCATTTCGCTGGGTAGCACAGATACGCAGTATTTT. Its protein product is CASISLGSTDTQYF.

V gene TRBV28 combines with J gene TRBJ2-5; 9 bases fit TRBD1. With 2 bases clipped from V and 3 bases from J, the junction kept 7 bases outside the gene matches. This CDR3 comprises 16 residues. Germline CDR1 MDHEN, CDR2 SYDVKM. In DNA form, the CDR3 reads TGTGCCAGCAGTTTACGAGGGACAGGGAGAAAAGAGACCCAGTACTTC. This translates into CASSLRGTGRKETQYF.

This clonotype occurred once. V is TRBV10-3 and J is TRBJ2-3; D remains unclear. The CDR3 is 13 residues long. Germline lookup yields CDR1 ENHRY and CDR2 SYGVKD. V was pared by 4 bases and J by 2 bases, with 7 bases between. CDR3 DNA sequence: TGTGCCATCAGTGGCCCTAACACAGATACGCAGTATTTT. Translation: CAISGPNTDTQYF.

DNA for the CDR3: TGTGCCAGCAGCCAGGACAGGGAATCCGGCATTCAGTACTTC. It specifies CASSQDRESGIQYF. V gene TRBV7-3 combines with J gene TRBJ2-4; TRBD1 aligns across 8 bases. This CDR3 has 14 amino acids. V trimming: 5 bases; J trimming: 9 bases; junction bases outside the gene matches: 9. Per germline, CDR1 SGHTA and CDR2 FQGTGA.

This chain connects TRBV29-1 to TRBJ2-1; D possibly corresponds to TRBD2 (6 bases). With 6 bases removed from V and 2 bases from J, the gap between germline ends came to 14 bases. Germline values: CDR1 SQVTM, CDR2 ANQGSEA. This CDR3 comprises 14 residues. As DNA, the CDR3 is TGCAGCGTGAGTGGGGGGTTCACCTACAATGAGCAGTTCTTC. Encoded protein: CSVSGGFTYNEQFF.

The chain carries TRBV28 and TRBJ1-2; D ambiguous. Germline assignment: CDR1 MDHEN and CDR2 SYDVKM. The CDR3 has 16 amino acids. V was trimmed by 5 bases and J by 7 bases, leaving 23 bases between them. CDR3 region: CASSPTGPLALVGYTF. The CDR3 coding sequence is TGTGCCAGCAGTCCAACTGGGCCTCTGGCCCTAGTTGGCTACACCTTC.

Worth noting for this clonotype: The junction shows a germline mismatch at one end, possibly a read error. The CDR3 nucleotides read TGCAGTGCTATTGCTCGCCTAGCGGGAGCCCACTACGGGCAGTACTTC. Translating it yields CSAIARLAGAHYGQYF. J is TRBJ2-7 and V is TRBV20-1; 10 nucleotides line up with TRBD2. CDR1 DFQATT and CDR2 SNEGSKA come from the germline V gene (reference sequence). The CDR3 covers 16 residues.

The V call is TRBV20-1, the J call TRBJ1-6; D remains ambiguous. This CDR3 has 15 residues. Germline V gene data show CDR1 as DFQATT and CDR2 as SNEGSKA (reference sequence). Trimming removed 6 bases from V and 1 base from J, with 13 bases in between. For the CDR3, the DNA is TGCAGTGCCAAACCGGCGAGGTCCTATAATTCACCCCTCCACTTT. This codes for CSAKPARSYNSPLHF.

The chain carries TRBV2 and TRBJ1-2; a weak D match, TRBD1 (6 bases). The germline V and J ends were trimmed by 7 bases and 2 bases, with 11 bases remaining between them. The CDR3 has 13 amino acids. The germline gives CDR1 SNHLY, CDR2 FYNNEI. DNA for the CDR3: TGTGCCAGCACTCTCAGGGGAAACTATGGCTACACCTTC. Residues: CASTLRGNYGYTF.

The chain joins TRBV7-2 to TRBJ2-5; TRBD2 is a possible D gene (5 bases). CDR1 is SGHTA, CDR2 FQGNSA, per germline. Trimming took 5 bases from V and 2 from J, leaving 9 bases between them. The CDR3 runs 13 residues. The CDR3 nucleotides are TGTGCCAGCAGCCCGAGGGAGCAAGAGACCCAGTACTTC. This encodes CASSPREQETQYF.

In this sample, this clonotype turned up a few times. V and J are TRBV20-1 and TRBJ1-2; D is undetermined. Trimming removed 3 bases at V and 2 bases at J, with 7 bases between. The CDR3 covers 12 residues. Looked up from germline, CDR1 is DFQATT and CDR2 is SNEGSKA (reference sequence). The CDR3 here is CSASEKNYGYTF. The CDR3, as DNA: TGCAGTGCTAGCGAGAAGAACTATGGCTACACCTTC.

This clonotype was seen more than once but under ten times. This chain uses TRBV6-2 or TRBV6-3 with TRBJ2-7, with a tentative D call TRBD2 (5 bases). Trimming left V 7 bases short and J 2 bases short, with 15 bases between. CDR3 length equals 14 residues. Per the germline V gene, CDR1 is MNHEY and CDR2 is SVGEGT. CDR3 bases: TGTGCCAGCATCCCCGGCGGGTTTGCCTACGAGCAGTACTTC. Translating gives CASIPGGFAYEQYF.

The chain uses TRBV6-5 and TRBJ1-1; TRBD1 is a possible D gene (5 bases). CDR1 is MNHEY, CDR2 SVGAGI, per germline. This CDR3 is 17 amino acids long. Trimming shortened V by 4 bases and J by 4 bases, and 22 bases separated the two germline ends. The chain's CDR3 is CASSSGSVGREGTEAFF. CDR3 bases: TGTGCCAGCAGTTCAGGGAGTGTGGGTAGAGAGGGCACTGAAGCTTTCTTT.

The chain carries TRBV2 and TRBJ1-6, with D unresolved. This CDR3 contains 14 residues. The V end lost 6 bases, the J end lost 5 bases, and 11 bases lay between the germline ends. Germline V gene lookup returns CDR1 SNHLY and CDR2 FYNNEI. The chain's CDR3 is CASRGDVDNSPLHF. CDR3 DNA sequence: TGTGCCAGCAGGGGCGACGTAGATAATTCACCCCTCCACTTT.

The chain has TRBV12-3 or TRBV12-4 and TRBJ1-2; no definite D call. This CDR3 has 15 residues. With 2 bases removed from V and 6 bases from J, the gap between germline ends came to 16 bases. The chain's CDR3 is CASSLKVDTPHGYTF. The CDR3 coding sequence is TGTGCCAGCAGTTTAAAGGTCGATACGCCTCATGGCTACACCTTC.

The chain recombines TRBV5-1 with TRBJ2-2; 7 bases agree with TRBD1. The CDR3 extends over 14 amino acids. From germline, CDR1 is SGHRS and CDR2 YFSETQ. Trimming cost V 6 bases and J 2 bases; bases outside gene matches: 4. The CDR3 nucleotides read TGCGCCAGCAAGGGGACAGTAAACACCGGGGAGCTGTTTTTT. It codes for CASKGTVNTGELFF.

Remarks on this clonotype: A junction boundary mismatches the germline segment, possibly from a read error. The J gene is TRBJ1-4, the V gene TRBV4-2; D not certain. Germline V CDR1 and CDR2: LGHNA, YNFKEQ. The CDR3 sequence is 15 residues long. The CDR3 loop reads CASSQGTPHPETLFF. DNA for the CDR3: TGTGCCAGCAGCCAAGGTACCCCACATCCTGAAACACTGTTTTTT.